This T cell receptor (beta chain) was captured by sequencing in a study of cytomegalovirus exposure and HLA in healthy donors. Looking at the study overall: As an earlier analysis found, roughly 170 million T cells yielded 100 million to 130 million unique TCR beta sequences.

Concerning this clone: What it recognizes is unknown.

Notes on the study in general: Over 150 TCR beta chains were listed as cytomegalovirus-associated.

Looked up from germline, CDR1 is MDHEN and CDR2 is SYDVKM. The CDR3 covers 14 residues. Trimming cost V 2 bases and J 8 bases; bases outside gene matches: 5. 60 Vbeta and 13 Jbeta primers were used in PCR. Sequencing used immunoSEQ multiplex PCR; TCRdb keeps in-frame clones, though not all of them. The table lists under 200,000 clones, 70% to 85% of them singletons, with 3.7% in the top ten. The sample comprised PBMCs. The receptor comes from a man aged 30 to 45 in good health and CMV-seropositive. The chain combines TRBV28 with TRBJ2-3; TRBD1 matches 9 bases. In nucleotides, the CDR3 is TGTGCCAGCAGTTTAAGACAGGGGGTTTTTACGCAGTATTTT. It encodes CASSLRQGVFTQYF.